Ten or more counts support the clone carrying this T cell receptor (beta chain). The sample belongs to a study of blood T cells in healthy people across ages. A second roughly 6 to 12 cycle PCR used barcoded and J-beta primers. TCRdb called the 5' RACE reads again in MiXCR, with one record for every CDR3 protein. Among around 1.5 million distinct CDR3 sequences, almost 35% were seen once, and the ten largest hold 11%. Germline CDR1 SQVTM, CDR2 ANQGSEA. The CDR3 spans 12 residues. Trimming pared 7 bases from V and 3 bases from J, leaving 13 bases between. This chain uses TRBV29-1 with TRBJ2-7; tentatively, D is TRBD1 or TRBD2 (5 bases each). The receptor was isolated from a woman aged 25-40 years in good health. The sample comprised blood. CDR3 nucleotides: TGCAGCGCTTGGGACCCTGGCTACGAGCAGTACTTC. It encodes CSAWDPGYEQYF.